Following are 31 T cell receptor beta chains from one sample sequenced in a study of blood T cell repertoires in COVID-19. Some clones are missing from TCRdb's copy, which holds only in-frame ones; the method was immunoSEQ multiplex PCR. The table lists 280,000 or so clones, nearly 90% of them singletons, with almost 9.5% in the top ten. The sample consisted of peripheral blood. These receptor sequences come from a man younger than 30 with active or convalescent COVID-19.

The rearrangement uses TRBV7-9 and TRBJ1-4; 7 bases line up with TRBD1. Germline CDR1 SEHNR, CDR2 FQNEAQ (reference sequence). V lost 6 bases, J lost 4 bases, and 11 bases stayed unmatched. This CDR3 region has 16 residues. CDR3 sequence: CASSTRGPTGNEKLFF. Here the CDR3 DNA reads TGTGCCAGCAGTACTAGGGGGCCTACGGGTAATGAAAAACTGTTTTTT.

DNA for the CDR3: TGCGCCAGCAACCCCGGGTTGGGAGGCTATGGCTACACCTTC. Translation: CASNPGLGGYGYTF. This chain uses TRBV5-1 with TRBJ1-2; the D is unclear. The germline V gene has CDR1 SGHRS and CDR2 YFSETQ. Trimming stripped 6 bases from V and 4 bases from J, with 16 bases between. CDR3 length: 14 amino acids.

In its sample, this clone was seen once. The J gene is TRBJ2-1, the V gene TRBV7-9, with D possibly matching TRBD1 (6 bases). This CDR3 contains 17 residues. V lost 1 base to trimming and J lost 7 bases, with 20 bases between them. The germline V gene encodes CDR1 SEHNR and CDR2 FQNEAQ (reference sequence). The CDR3 coding sequence is TGTGCCAGCAGCTTAGTGCCAGGGGATGGGGAAAAAAATGAGCAGTTCTTC. It is translated as CASSLVPGDGEKNEQFF.

This chain connects TRBV18 to TRBJ1-4; 8 positions agree with TRBD1. Germline CDR1 KGHSH, CDR2 LQKENI. The junction had 6 bases not matched to a gene; V was cut back by 2 bases and J by 4 bases. The CDR3 consists of 16 residues. The chain's CDR3 is CASSPAGGQGNEKLFF. The DNA for the CDR3 is TGTGCCAGCTCACCAGCCGGCGGACAGGGTAATGAAAAACTGTTTTTT.

The chain carries TRBV4-3 and TRBJ1-2; D remains ambiguous. Germline V CDR1 and CDR2: LGHNA, YSLEER. Trimming shortened V by 0 bases and J by 8 bases, and 7 bases separated the two germline ends. CDR3 length: 12 amino acids. CDR3 region: CASSQEGGGYTF. The CDR3 region has the DNA TGCGCCAGCAGCCAAGAGGGAGGGGGCTACACCTTC.

This clone was picked up a small number of times. The chain is built from TRBV28 and TRBJ1-3; 8 positions match TRBD1. CDR3 size: 14 residues. J was trimmed by 0 bases and V by 7 bases; bases with no gene match: 2. CDR1 and CDR2 (germline): MDHEN, SYDVKM. The CDR3 spells CASITGGSGNTIYF. The CDR3 region has the DNA TGTGCCAGCATCACAGGGGGCTCTGGAAACACCATATATTTT.

V is TRBV10-3 and J is TRBJ2-3; 11 bases are a match to TRBD2. CDR1 ENHRY and CDR2 SYGVKD come from the germline V gene. The CDR3 runs 16 residues. The V gene end was trimmed by 4 bases and the J gene end by 4 bases; junction bases not matched to a gene: 7. CDR3 sequence (DNA): TGTGCCATCAGTGGCCCTAGCGGGGGGACCCCAGATACGCAGTATTTT. Its translation is CAISGPSGGTPDTQYF.

This chain uses TRBV27 with TRBJ1-2; TRBD1 aligns across 8 bases. The CDR3 spans 16 residues. Germline V CDR1 and CDR2: MNHEY, SMNVEV (reference sequence). The V and J ends lost 0 bases and 2 bases, in that order; junction bases with no gene match: 5. CDR3 nucleotides: TGTGCCAGCAGTTTATCGTTACAGGGGGGCAACTATGGCTACACCTTC. Amino acid sequence: CASSLSLQGGNYGYTF.

The rearrangement uses TRBV10-3 and TRBJ1-2, with 7 bases aligning to TRBD1. The CDR3 covers 16 residues. CDR1 is ENHRY and CDR2 is SYGVKD in the germline V gene. After removal of 0 bases from V and 5 bases from J, the junction contained 9 bases not matched to a gene. The CDR3 bases are TGTGCCATCAGTGAGTCTGGGACAGCCGATGTTTATGGCTACACCTTC. It is translated as CAISESGTADVYGYTF.

The chain uses TRBV14 and TRBJ2-3; D is uncertain. V was pared by 0 bases and J by 1 base, with 14 bases between. The CDR3 consists of 17 residues. Germline values: CDR1 SGHDN, CDR2 FVKESK. Here the CDR3 reads CASSQDWPSPGTDTQYF. The CDR3 bases are TGTGCCAGCAGCCAAGATTGGCCCTCTCCCGGCACAGATACGCAGTATTTT.

This clone was seen a handful of times. CDR3 residues: CASSFGGRGEKLFF. For the CDR3, the DNA is TGCGCCAGCAGCTTCGGCGGAAGGGGGGAAAAACTGTTTTTT. The V and J genes are TRBV5-1 and TRBJ1-4; D is perhaps TRBD1 (6 bases). The CDR3 runs to 14 residues. Looked up from germline, CDR1 is SGHRS and CDR2 is YFSETQ. V was clipped by 2 bases and J by 8 bases, with 13 bases between them.

The V gene is TRBV19, the J gene TRBJ2-2; a weak D match, TRBD1 (6 bases). Between the trimmed V and J ends, which lost 7 bases and 7 bases, there was a span of 16 bases. Germline-derived CDR1 and CDR2 are LNHDA and SQIVND (reference sequence). This CDR3 is 14 amino acids long. CDR3 amino acids: CASMGQGIVGELFF. Written as DNA, the CDR3 is TGTGCCAGTATGGGCCAGGGGATTGTCGGGGAGCTGTTTTTT.

The chain couples TRBV4-1 to TRBJ1-3, with TRBD1 matching over 8 bases. CDR3 length: 17 residues. In germline, CDR1 is MGHRA, CDR2 YSYEKL. V lost 4 bases to trimming and J lost 1 base; unmatched junction nucleotides: 9. The CDR3 loop is CASSPFGQGHSGNTIYF. In nucleotides, the CDR3 is TGCGCCAGCAGCCCCTTCGGACAGGGACATTCTGGAAACACCATATATTTT.

With respect to this clone: In the same sample, other DNA sequences code for this CDR3. This sequence joins TRBV6-5 and TRBJ1-1, with D perhaps matching TRBD1 (5 bases). The germline CDR1 and CDR2 sequences are MNHEY and SVGAGI. Trimming pared 2 bases from V and 5 bases from J, leaving 9 bases between. The CDR3 is 13 residues long. CDR3: CASSYRGRTEAFF. In nucleotides, the CDR3 is TGTGCCAGCAGTTACCGGGGGAGAACTGAAGCTTTCTTT.

J is TRBJ2-5 and V is TRBV9, with TRBD2 matching over 10 bases. The J segment lost 5 bases and the V segment lost 2 bases, leaving 9 bases of the junction unmatched. The CDR3 has 16 amino acids. CDR1 SGDLS and CDR2 YYNGEE come from the germline V gene. The CDR3 loop reads CASSVNQRGGRETQYF. For the CDR3, the DNA is TGTGCCAGCAGCGTGAACCAGCGGGGGGGCCGGGAGACCCAGTACTTC.

V is TRBV7-2 and J is TRBJ2-7; the match to TRBD1 covers 9 bases. Germline V CDR1 and CDR2: SGHTA, FQGNSA. The CDR3 extends over 14 amino acids. Losses at the gene ends were 5 bases for V and 2 bases for J; bases not matched to a gene: 4. The CDR3 loop is CASSIWDRAYEQYF. The CDR3 DNA reads as TGTGCCAGCAGCATCTGGGACAGGGCCTACGAGCAGTACTTC.

The chain links TRBV6-6 to TRBJ2-1; 8 bases line up with TRBD1. The CDR3 covers 18 residues. V was pared by 5 bases and J by 2 bases, with 14 bases of the junction left unmatched. CDR1 MNHNY and CDR2 SVGAGI come from the germline V gene (reference sequence). CDR3 residues: CASSLTGVGSAAYNEQFF. The DNA for the CDR3 is TGTGCCAGCAGTCTGACAGGGGTTGGGTCTGCCGCCTACAATGAGCAGTTCTTC.

This chain connects TRBV27 to TRBJ1-5, with D maybe TRBD1 (6 bases). This CDR3 has 14 amino acids. From germline, CDR1 is MNHEY and CDR2 SMNVEV (reference sequence). Trimming removed 3 bases from V and 3 bases from J, with 9 bases in between. CDR3 coding DNA: TGTGCCAGCAGTTTGGGGGCCTTCAATCAGCCCCAGCATTTT. Residues: CASSLGAFNQPQHF.

The V gene is TRBV2, the J gene TRBJ2-3; D might be TRBD1 (5 bases). This CDR3 comprises 15 residues. Germline-derived CDR1 and CDR2 are SNHLY and FYNNEI. Trimming removed 4 bases from V and 4 bases from J, with 15 bases in between. The CDR3 DNA reads TGTGCCAGCAGTGGCGTGGAGTTGGGGCCAGATACGCAGTATTTT. Translated: CASSGVELGPDTQYF. Drawing the rest from reference TRBV2 and TRBJ2-3, the complete variable domain is EPEVTQTPSHQVTQMGQEVILRCVPISNHLYFYWYRQILGQKVEFLVSFYNNEISEKSEIFDDQFSVERPDGSNFTLKIRSTKLEDSAMYFCASSGVELGPDTQYFGPGTRLTVL.

The gene calls are TRBV2 and TRBJ2-5, with 9 bases lining up with TRBD2. The CDR3 spans 15 residues. Germline lookup yields CDR1 SNHLY and CDR2 FYNNEI. V lost 5 bases and J lost 1; bases outside the gene matches: 5. This chain's CDR3 is CASSRTSASQETQYF. The CDR3 DNA reads as TGTGCCAGCAGTAGGACTAGCGCAAGCCAAGAGACCCAGTACTTC.

The V and J genes are TRBV2 and TRBJ1-6; D may be TRBD1 (6 bases). Germline V gives CDR1 SNHLY, CDR2 FYNNEI. V was trimmed by 2 bases and J by 8 bases, leaving 22 bases between them. This CDR3 spans 18 amino acids. The CDR3 loop is CASSEFPPGTPGYSPLHF. CDR3 nucleotides: TGTGCCAGCAGTGAATTCCCCCCAGGGACACCCGGTTATTCACCCCTCCACTTT.

The chain links TRBV6-6 to TRBJ2-2; D may be TRBD2 (7 bases). The germline V gene has CDR1 MNHNY and CDR2 SVGAGI (reference sequence). This CDR3 comprises 16 residues. The ends were cut back, 6 bases at V and 0 bases at J, with 14 bases in the middle. The CDR3 reads CASSRSGGSNTGELFF. The DNA of the CDR3 is TGTGCCAGCAGCAGATCGGGGGGCTCGAACACCGGGGAGCTGTTTTTT.

The V and J genes are TRBV4-1 and TRBJ1-1; TRBD1 aligns across 7 bases. Trimming removed 7 bases from V and 0 bases from J; junction bases left unmatched: 5. The CDR3 spans 14 residues. CDR1 is MGHRA, CDR2 YSYEKL, per germline. The CDR3 DNA sequence: TGCGCCAGCAACACAGGGGAGATGAACACTGAAGCTTTCTTT. Translating it yields CASNTGEMNTEAFF.

The chain recombines TRBV11-2 with TRBJ1-2; 7 bases match TRBD1. This CDR3 has 12 residues. CDR1 is SGHAT, CDR2 FQNNGV, per germline. With V trimmed by 7 bases and J by 14 bases, 13 bases remained unmatched. The CDR3 nucleotides are TGTGCCAGCAAAAACGGCCAACAGGGGTCGACCTTC. This gives the protein CASKNGQQGSTF.

The chain joins TRBV11-2 to TRBJ2-5, with TRBD1 matching 9 bases. The CDR3 length is 15 residues. Germline V CDR1 and CDR2: SGHAT, FQNNGV. V lost 5 bases, J lost 4 bases, and 8 bases stayed unmatched. In nucleotides, the CDR3 is TGTGCCAGCAGCGCCGGGGACAGGGATGCAGAGACCCAGTACTTC. Protein product: CASSAGDRDAETQYF.

This clone was counted once. The chain employs TRBV19 and TRBJ2-7, with TRBD2 matching over 10 bases. CDR1 is LNHDA and CDR2 is SQIVND in the germline V gene (reference sequence). Unmatched junction bases numbered 8, after V lost 9 bases and J lost 3 bases. The CDR3 runs 14 residues. CDR3 loop: CARGLAGGVYEQYF. In DNA form, the CDR3 reads TGTGCCAGGGGTTTAGCGGGGGGAGTCTACGAGCAGTACTTC.

The V gene is TRBV6-5, the J gene TRBJ2-2, with 11 bases fitting TRBD1. CDR1 MNHEY and CDR2 SVGAGI come from the germline V gene. V shed 4 bases, J shed 6 bases, and the junction held 4 bases outside the gene matches. CDR3 length: 15 amino acids. CDR3 DNA sequence: TGTGCCAGCAGTTGGGGACAGGGGGTTTCCGGGGAGCTGTTTTTT. Protein sequence: CASSWGQGVSGELFF.

This chain connects TRBV29-1 to TRBJ2-2; perhaps TRBD1 as D (5 bases). In germline, CDR1 is SQVTM, CDR2 ANQGSEA. Trimming took 4 bases from V and 0 from J, leaving 9 bases between them. The CDR3 has 14 residues. The CDR3 loop reads CSVGQGANTGELFF. CDR3 nucleotide sequence: TGCAGCGTTGGCCAGGGTGCGAACACCGGGGAGCTGTTTTTT.

This chain connects TRBV19 to TRBJ2-2, with 9 bases fitting TRBD2. This CDR3 is built from 17 residues. Trimming cost V 2 bases and J 7 bases; bases outside gene matches: 11. The germline V gene encodes CDR1 LNHDA and CDR2 SQIVND (reference sequence). The CDR3 DNA is TGTGCCAGTAGTATATTTAGCGGGGGCCCGTTAGGCGGGGAGCTGTTTTTT. Its translation: CASSIFSGGPLGGELFF.

V usage is TRBV6-5 and J usage is TRBJ2-3; TRBD2 aligns across 8 bases. CDR1 is MNHEY, CDR2 SVGAGI, per germline. This CDR3 is 15 amino acids long. J lost 3 bases, V lost 6 bases, and 8 bases had no gene match. In DNA form, the CDR3 reads TGTGCCAGCAGCCGTAGCGGGGAGGGGACAGATACGCAGTATTTT. Residues: CASSRSGEGTDTQYF.

V and J are TRBV23-1 and TRBJ2-1; no definite D call. TRBV23-1 is given ORF status, its function remaining uncertain. The V end was cut by 2 bases, the J end by 2 bases, with 10 bases between. This CDR3 contains 15 residues. As DNA, the CDR3 is TGCGCCAGCAGTCAACTAGGCATTACCTACAATGAGCAGTTCTTC. As protein: CASSQLGITYNEQFF.